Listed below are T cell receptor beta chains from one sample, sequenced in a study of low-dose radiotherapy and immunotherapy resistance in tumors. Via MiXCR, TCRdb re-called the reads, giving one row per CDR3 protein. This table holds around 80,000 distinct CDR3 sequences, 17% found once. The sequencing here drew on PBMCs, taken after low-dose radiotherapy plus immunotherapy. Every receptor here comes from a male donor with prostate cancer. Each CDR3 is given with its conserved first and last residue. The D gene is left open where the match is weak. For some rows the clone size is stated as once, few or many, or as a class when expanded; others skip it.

cdr3_aa: CASSPRSAGLRIGTEAFF; cdr3_nt: TGTGCCAGCAGCCCCCGGAGTGCCGGGCTGAGGATAGGCACTGAAGCTTTCTTT; clone_size: many; v_call: TRBV7-2; d_call: -; j_call: TRBJ1-1
cdr3_aa: CASSQGQGSGTDTQYF; cdr3_nt: TGCGCCAGCAGCCAAGGACAGGGAAGCGGCACAGATACGCAGTATTTT; clone_size: many; v_call: TRBV4-3; d_call: TRBD1; j_call: TRBJ2-3
cdr3_aa: CASSLWDRAATEAFF; cdr3_nt: TGTGCCAGCAGCCTCTGGGACAGGGCGGCCACTGAAGCTTTCTTT; clone_size: few; v_call: TRBV6-1; d_call: TRBD1; j_call: TRBJ1-1
cdr3_aa: CASRDTGAGEQFF; cdr3_nt: TGCGCCAGCAGGGATACAGGGGCTGGTGAGCAGTTCTTC; clone_size: many; v_call: TRBV5-1; d_call: TRBD1; j_call: TRBJ2-1
cdr3_aa: CASRPGLAGNEQYF; cdr3_nt: TGTGCCAGCAGGCCAGGACTAGCGGGAAACGAGCAGTACTTC; clone_size: many; v_call: TRBV6-1; d_call: TRBD2; j_call: TRBJ2-7
cdr3_aa: CARGAEGLTNSGNTIYF; cdr3_nt: TGTGCCAGGGGAGCGGAGGGATTAACAAACTCTGGAAACACCATATATTTT; clone_size: many; v_call: TRBV2; d_call: -; j_call: TRBJ1-3
cdr3_aa: CASSPSGTLYNEQFF; cdr3_nt: TGTGCCAGCAGCCCGTCCGGGACTCTTTACAATGAGCAGTTCTTC; clone_size: many; v_call: TRBV9; d_call: -; j_call: TRBJ2-1
cdr3_aa: CASSVSGGNTEAFF; cdr3_nt: TGTGCCAGCAGCGTTAGTGGGGGGAACACTGAAGCTTTCTTT; clone_size: many; v_call: TRBV7-9; d_call: -; j_call: TRBJ1-1
cdr3_aa: CSAGRGDRGFNQPQHF; cdr3_nt: TGCAGTGCGGGGCGTGGGGACAGGGGATTCAATCAGCCCCAGCATTTT; clone_size: many; v_call: TRBV20-1; d_call: TRBD1; j_call: TRBJ1-5
cdr3_aa: CSARDFAGLTDTQYF; cdr3_nt: TGCAGTGCTAGAGATTTCGCGGGCCTCACAGATACGCAGTATTTT; clone_size: many; v_call: TRBV20-1; d_call: -; j_call: TRBJ2-3
cdr3_aa: CARLGLNTGELFF; cdr3_nt: TGTGCCAGACTGGGACTTAACACCGGGGAGCTGTTTTTT; clone_size: many; v_call: TRBV2; d_call: -; j_call: TRBJ2-2
cdr3_aa: CSVNFDLGEKLFF; cdr3_nt: TGCAGCGTTAATTTTGATCTAGGGGAAAAACTGTTTTTT; clone_size: many; v_call: TRBV29-1; d_call: -; j_call: TRBJ1-4
cdr3_aa: CSAQTGTGGVYNEQFF; cdr3_nt: TGCAGTGCCCAAACTGGGACAGGGGGGGTCTACAATGAGCAGTTCTTC; clone_size: many; v_call: TRBV20-1; d_call: TRBD1; j_call: TRBJ2-1
cdr3_aa: CASSIGTSLGETQYF; cdr3_nt: TGTGCCAGCAGCATCGGCACTAGCTTAGGAGAGACCCAGTACTTC; clone_size: few; v_call: TRBV11-2; d_call: -; j_call: TRBJ2-5
cdr3_aa: CSARDWELTQYF; cdr3_nt: TGCAGTGCTAGAGATTGGGAGCTAACGCAGTATTTT; clone_size: many; v_call: TRBV20-1; d_call: -; j_call: TRBJ2-3
cdr3_aa: CASSLTGGIGYNEQFF; cdr3_nt: TGTGCCAGCAGCTTAACGGGGGGAATTGGGTACAATGAGCAGTTCTTC; clone_size: many; v_call: TRBV7-3; d_call: -; j_call: TRBJ2-1
cdr3_aa: CASSQDHPSGSFREQYF; cdr3_nt: TGCGCCAGCAGCCAAGATCATCCCAGCGGGAGTTTTCGGGAGCAGTACTTC; clone_size: many; v_call: TRBV4-3; d_call: TRBD2; j_call: TRBJ2-7
cdr3_aa: CATIKGAGEQYF; cdr3_nt: TGTGCCACTATAAAGGGGGCCGGCGAGCAGTACTTC; clone_size: few; v_call: TRBV11-2; d_call: TRBD1; j_call: TRBJ2-7
cdr3_aa: CASSQTSGSLGEQFF; cdr3_nt: TGTGCCAGCAGCCAAACTAGCGGGAGTTTGGGTGAGCAGTTCTTC; clone_size: many; v_call: TRBV14; d_call: TRBD2; j_call: TRBJ2-1
cdr3_aa: CASSHAGRKRNEQFF; cdr3_nt: TGTGCCAGCAGCCACGCCGGGAGAAAGAGGAATGAGCAGTTCTTC; clone_size: many; v_call: TRBV3-1; d_call: -; j_call: TRBJ2-1
cdr3_aa: CASSLIATSDEQYF; cdr3_nt: TGCGCCAGCAGCTTGATCGCGACTAGCGACGAGCAGTACTTC; clone_size: -; v_call: TRBV5-1; d_call: TRBD2; j_call: TRBJ2-7
cdr3_aa: CASSYSPRTGGPYEQYF; cdr3_nt: TGTGCCAGCAGTTACTCCCCCCGGACAGGGGGACCCTACGAGCAGTACTTC; clone_size: many; v_call: TRBV6-2/TRBV6-3; d_call: TRBD1; j_call: TRBJ2-7
cdr3_aa: CASSLSRREGANYNSPLHF; cdr3_nt: TGTGCCAGCAGTTTATCCCGCCGGGAAGGGGCCAACTATAATTCACCCCTCCACTTT; clone_size: -; v_call: TRBV27; d_call: -; j_call: TRBJ1-6
cdr3_aa: CSVEDRGQSTYEQYF; cdr3_nt: TGCAGCGTTGAAGATCGGGGACAGTCAACCTACGAGCAGTACTTC; clone_size: many; v_call: TRBV29-1; d_call: TRBD1; j_call: TRBJ2-7
cdr3_aa: CASSSPNGGTQYF; cdr3_nt: TGTGCCAGCAGTTCCCCGAACGGCGGGACCCAGTACTTC; clone_size: -; v_call: TRBV7-2; d_call: -; j_call: TRBJ2-5
cdr3_aa: CASSQKIGTEAFF; cdr3_nt: TGTGCCAGCAGCCAGAAAATCGGCACTGAAGCTTTCTTT; clone_size: -; v_call: TRBV7-9; d_call: -; j_call: TRBJ1-1
cdr3_aa: CATSPMGTNPYEQYF; cdr3_nt: TGTGCCACCTCCCCGATGGGGACTAACCCCTACGAGCAGTACTTC; clone_size: -; v_call: TRBV28; d_call: TRBD2; j_call: TRBJ2-7
cdr3_aa: CASSQRGGNEQFF; cdr3_nt: TGTGCCAGTAGTCAGAGGGGTGGCAATGAGCAGTTCTTC; clone_size: many; v_call: TRBV19; d_call: -; j_call: TRBJ2-1
cdr3_aa: CASSLGGAPVSGYTF; cdr3_nt: TGTGCCAGCAGCTTAGGAGGGGCGCCCGTGTCTGGCTACACCTTC; clone_size: many; v_call: TRBV7-2; d_call: -; j_call: TRBJ1-2
cdr3_aa: CASSPGGLGNTEAFF; cdr3_nt: TGTGCCAGCAGCCCCGGTGGACTGGGGAACACTGAAGCTTTCTTT; clone_size: many; v_call: TRBV3-1; d_call: -; j_call: TRBJ1-1
cdr3_aa: CASSLGQGSEKLFF; cdr3_nt: TGCGCCAGCAGCCTCGGACAGGGCTCTGAAAAACTGTTTTTT; clone_size: few; v_call: TRBV5-1; d_call: TRBD1; j_call: TRBJ1-4
cdr3_aa: CASTLDRVNYEQYF; cdr3_nt: TGTGCCAGCACCCTGGACAGGGTGAATTACGAGCAGTACTTC; clone_size: many; v_call: TRBV28; d_call: TRBD1; j_call: TRBJ2-7
cdr3_aa: CASSSAGYGSYKQYF; cdr3_nt: TGTGCCAGCAGCTCCGCAGGATACGGCTCCTACAAGCAGTACTTC; clone_size: -; v_call: TRBV7-2; d_call: -; j_call: TRBJ2-7
cdr3_aa: CAISPTEEGDYGYTF; cdr3_nt: TGTGCCATCAGCCCCACGGAGGAAGGAGACTATGGCTACACCTTC; clone_size: few; v_call: TRBV28; d_call: -; j_call: TRBJ1-2
cdr3_aa: CASSPGLQQETQYF; cdr3_nt: TGTGCCAGCAGCCCGGGACTGCAACAAGAGACCCAGTACTTC; clone_size: few; v_call: TRBV7-9; d_call: -; j_call: TRBJ2-5
cdr3_aa: CASSFSLAQNTGELFF; cdr3_nt: TGTGCCAGCAGCTTCAGCCTAGCACAGAACACCGGGGAGCTGTTTTTT; clone_size: many; v_call: TRBV5-4; d_call: -; j_call: TRBJ2-2
cdr3_aa: CASSQRDRVYGYTF; cdr3_nt: TGTGCCAGCAGCCAAAGGGACAGGGTATATGGCTACACCTTC; clone_size: many; v_call: TRBV3-1; d_call: TRBD1; j_call: TRBJ1-2
cdr3_aa: CASSLSSGYSNQPQHF; cdr3_nt: TGTGCCAGCAGTTTATCGTCGGGATATAGCAATCAGCCCCAGCATTTT; clone_size: many; v_call: TRBV12-3/TRBV12-4; d_call: -; j_call: TRBJ1-5
cdr3_aa: CASSPQAGGTYEQYF; cdr3_nt: TGTGCCAGTAGTCCTCAAGCGGGAGGCACCTACGAGCAGTACTTC; clone_size: many; v_call: TRBV19; d_call: TRBD2; j_call: TRBJ2-7
cdr3_aa: CASSQGVGAGETQYF; cdr3_nt: TGTGCCAGCAGCCAAGGAGTAGGGGCTGGAGAGACCCAGTACTTC; clone_size: -; v_call: TRBV14; d_call: -; j_call: TRBJ2-5
cdr3_aa: CASSLGQGRGYTF; cdr3_nt: TGTGCCAGCAGCCTGGGACAGGGTCGTGGCTACACCTTC; clone_size: many; v_call: TRBV13; d_call: TRBD1; j_call: TRBJ1-2
cdr3_aa: CAWSRGSFSTEAFF; cdr3_nt: TGTGCCTGGAGTCGAGGGAGTTTTAGCACTGAAGCTTTCTTT; clone_size: many; v_call: TRBV30; d_call: -; j_call: TRBJ1-1